This entry features one TCR beta chain sequence. Trimming cost V 5 bases and J 7 bases; bases outside gene matches: 10. Looked up from germline, CDR1 is SGHNT and CDR2 is YENEEA. The CDR3 loop spans 14 amino acids. The source of the sample is a study of control samples from healthy donors and cancer patients. Sequencing was performed with immunoSEQ multiplex PCR; in TCRdb, only in-frame clones are kept and a portion is missing. The table lists roughly 180,000 clones, 90% to 95% of them singletons. The origin of this receptor is a woman aged 18-30 years in good health. The gene calls are TRBV11-3 and TRBJ1-1, with TRBD1 matching over 7 bases. The sample comprised blood. CDR3 in amino acids: CASSQRQGEDEAFF. CDR3 coding DNA: TGTGCCAGCAGCCAGCGGCAGGGGGAGGATGAAGCTTTCTTT.